The 3 T cell receptor beta chains in this list originate from one sample, sequenced in a study of T cells in Graves' hyperthyroidism and ophthalmopathy. The investigators amplified TCR beta CDR3 regions from RNA transcripts. First-round RT-PCR with HTBI primers amplified the TCR CDR3 region. TCRdb passed the multiplex PCR reads through MiXCR, listing each CDR3 protein once. The table records 400,000 or so distinct CDR3 sequences, over 13% of them present only once. What was sequenced was blood. The receptors derive from a man over 45 with Graves' ophthalmopathy.

This clonotype was counted only a few times. The chain joins TRBV20-1 to TRBJ2-5; TRBD1 agrees at 10 bases. The germline V gene encodes CDR1 DFQATT and CDR2 SNEGSKA (reference sequence). The V segment lost 6 bases and the J segment 4 bases; nucleotides outside the gene matches: 8. CDR3 length: 14 amino acids. The CDR3 protein is CSAPRQGARETQYF. Written as DNA, the CDR3 is TGCAGTGCCCCCCGACAGGGGGCTAGAGAGACCCAGTACTTC.

Remarks on this clonotype: An end of the junction differs from the germline gene, which may be a read error. The chain joins TRBV7-9 to TRBJ2-1, with D possibly being TRBD2 (6 bases). CDR1 is SEHNR, CDR2 FQNEAQ, per germline (reference sequence). This CDR3 comprises 15 residues. The CDR3 coding sequence is TGTGCCAGCAATTCCCCGGGAGTCCCTAGCAATGAGCAGTCCTTC. Its translation: CASNSPGVPSNEQSF.

This clonotype came up a few times. The chain has TRBV5-1 and TRBJ1-3; TRBD1 might be the D (5 bases). The length of the CDR3 is 14 residues. From germline, CDR1 is SGHRS and CDR2 YFSETQ. V was shortened by 0 bases and J by 4 bases, with 8 bases between the two germline ends. This CDR3 is CASSLESGGNTIYF. The CDR3 nucleotides read TGCGCCAGCAGCTTGGAGTCAGGGGGAAACACCATATATTTT. The complete variable domain, with remaining parts taken from reference TRBV5-1 and TRBJ1-3, reads KAGVTQTPRYLIKTRGQQVTLSCSPISGHRSVSWYQQTPGQGLQFLFEYFSETQRNKGNFPGRFSGRQFSNSRSEMNVSTLELGDSALYLCASSLESGGNTIYFGEGSWLTVV.